Below, 24 T cell receptor beta chains from the same sample are listed, as sequenced in a study of shared clonotypes between healthy human individuals. Sequenced by immunoSEQ multiplex PCR; TCRdb stores in-frame clones only, minus some. The sample has about 1,500,000 clones; approximately 97% are singletons. The sequenced sample consisted of naive CD4+ T cells sorted from blood. This sample's subset: CD45RA+ positively selected. The receptors shown here come from a man in his thirties or forties in good health.

The CDR3 coding sequence is TGCAGCGTCCCGGGACAAGGAGTTGGTGAGCAGTACTTC. It codes for CSVPGQGVGEQYF. The chain couples TRBV29-1 to TRBJ2-7; TRBD1 might be the D (6 bases). V was trimmed by 6 bases and J by 7 bases, leaving 19 bases between them. Per the germline V gene, CDR1 is SQVTM and CDR2 is ANQGSEA. The CDR3 is 13 residues long.

V gene TRBV12-5 combines with J gene TRBJ2-6; no firm D call. Looked up from germline, CDR1 is LGHNT and CDR2 is FRNRAP. There are 15 residues in the CDR3. V dropped 1 base and J dropped 0 bases, with 4 bases sitting between them. Here the CDR3 reads CASGLDGSGANVLTF. CDR3 bases: TGTGCTAGTGGTTTGGACGGCTCTGGGGCCAACGTCCTGACTTTC.

This clone has only one observation. V usage is TRBV28 and J usage is TRBJ1-5, with D perhaps matching TRBD1 (6 bases). The CDR3 has 13 amino acids. Germline lookup yields CDR1 MDHEN and CDR2 SYDVKM. V dropped 10 bases and J dropped 3 bases, with 13 bases sitting between them. The CDR3 DNA reads as TGTGCCACCAGACAGGTTGACAATCAGCCCCAGCATTTT. Protein product: CATRQVDNQPQHF. Variable domain in full (rest from reference TRBV28 and TRBJ1-5): DVKVTQSSRYLVKRTGEKVFLECVQDMDHENMFWYRQDPGLGLRLIYFSYDVKMKEKGDIPEGYSVSREKKERFSLILESASTNQTSMYLCATRQVDNQPQHFGDGTRLSIL.

This sequence joins TRBV5-1 and TRBJ2-5, with 11 bases fitting TRBD2. Germline CDR1 SGHRS, CDR2 YFSETQ. J was trimmed by 3 bases and V by 1 base; bases with no gene match: 2. The CDR3 totals 15 residues. The CDR3 nucleotides read TGCGCCAGCAGCTTGACTAGCGGGAGCGAAGAGACCCAGTACTTC. Translation: CASSLTSGSEETQYF.

V and J are TRBV6-1 and TRBJ2-5, with 7 positions matching TRBD1. CDR3 size: 14 residues. Germline V gene lookup returns CDR1 MNHNS and CDR2 SASEGT. The trim removed 8 bases at V and 2 bases at J, leaving 8 bases unmatched. Here the CDR3 reads CASAPDRVQETQYF. The CDR3 DNA reads TGTGCCAGCGCCCCAGACAGGGTACAAGAGACCCAGTACTTC.

The gene calls are TRBV5-5 and TRBJ1-5; 7 nucleotides agree with TRBD1. Germline-derived CDR1 and CDR2 are SGHKS and YYEKEE (reference sequence). After removal of 4 bases from V and 5 bases from J, the junction contained 12 bases not matched to a gene. The CDR3 is made up of 16 amino acids. The CDR3 protein is CASSPVIGQAYQPQHF. DNA of the CDR3: TGTGCCAGCAGCCCGGTGATCGGACAGGCTTATCAGCCCCAGCATTTT.

This clone was seen a single time. The V call is TRBV5-1, the J call TRBJ2-7; 12 bases agree with TRBD2. There are 17 residues in the CDR3. With V trimmed by 1 base and J by 0 bases, 5 bases remained unmatched. Looked up from germline, CDR1 is SGHRS and CDR2 is YFSETQ. CDR3 sequence: CASSLLAGGLSSYEQYF. As DNA, the CDR3 is TGCGCCAGCAGCTTGCTAGCGGGAGGGCTGAGCTCCTACGAGCAGTACTTC.

This rearrangement joins TRBV19 to TRBJ1-5; D remains ambiguous. Germline loops: CDR1 LNHDA, CDR2 SQIVND (reference sequence). Trimming removed 2 bases from V and 5 bases from J, with 4 bases in between. The CDR3 totals 12 residues. The CDR3: CASSIMDQPQHF. The CDR3 nucleotides are TGTGCCAGTAGTATAATGGATCAGCCCCAGCATTTT.

This sequence joins TRBV5-5 and TRBJ2-7; 10 bases fit TRBD2. The CDR3 loop spans 16 amino acids. In germline, CDR1 is SGHKS, CDR2 YYEKEE (reference sequence). V was clipped by 2 bases and J by 7 bases; unmatched bases: 12. CDR3 sequence (DNA): TGTGCCAGCAGCTTACAAGGACAAGGAGCGGGAGGGGAGCAGTACTTC. It codes for CASSLQGQGAGGEQYF.

The V gene is TRBV5-1, the J gene TRBJ2-1; possible D gene TRBD1, 7 bases. Germline values: CDR1 SGHRS, CDR2 YFSETQ. CDR3 size: 15 residues. V lost 5 bases, J lost 6 bases, and 18 bases lay in between. The CDR3 DNA follows: TGCGCCAGCAGGCGGGACAGCCCGTTAGGCAATGAGCAGTTCTTC. It specifies CASRRDSPLGNEQFF.

CDR3: CASTNRAGGNQPQHF. For the CDR3, the DNA is TGTGCCAGTACAAACAGGGCAGGGGGCAATCAGCCCCAGCATTTT. This rearrangement joins TRBV19 to TRBJ1-5; D possibly corresponds to TRBD1 (6 bases). The CDR3 contains 15 residues. V lost 7 bases and J 2 bases, leaving 15 bases between the germline ends. CDR1 LNHDA and CDR2 SQIVND come from the germline V gene (reference sequence).

The rearrangement joins TRBV4-1 to TRBJ2-7; 7 nucleotides match TRBD2. The ends lost 0 bases at V and 1 base at J; junction bases unmatched: 6. CDR3 length equals 16 residues. Per germline, CDR1 MGHRA and CDR2 YSYEKL. The CDR3 spells CASSQEEGGPSYEQYF. In DNA, the CDR3 is TGCGCCAGCAGCCAAGAGGAGGGAGGGCCTTCCTACGAGCAGTACTTC.

V usage is TRBV18 and J usage is TRBJ1-4; D unclear. Trimming removed 5 bases at V and 7 bases at J, with 5 bases between. Germline V gene data show CDR1 as KGHSH and CDR2 as LQKENI. The CDR3 is made up of 11 amino acids. CDR3 residues: CASSTSEKLFF. Written as DNA, the CDR3 is TGTGCCAGCTCAACGAGTGAAAAACTGTTTTTT.

The V gene is TRBV19, the J gene TRBJ2-3; the match to TRBD1 covers 8 bases. CDR3 size: 16 residues. The germline V gene encodes CDR1 LNHDA and CDR2 SQIVND (reference sequence). V was clipped by 5 bases and J by 0 bases; unmatched bases: 7. In DNA, the CDR3 is TGTGCCAGTAGTCCTTGGACAGGGACTAGCACAGATACGCAGTATTTT. Encoded protein: CASSPWTGTSTDTQYF.

V is TRBV6-1 and J is TRBJ1-5, with a weak D call TRBD1 (6 bases). V was trimmed by 3 bases and J by 1 base, leaving 19 bases between them. CDR3 length equals 18 residues. Germline V CDR1 and CDR2: MNHNS, SASEGT. The CDR3 bases are TGTGCCAGCAGTGAGATTTTTAGGGGGGGAGGAAGCAATCAGCCCCAGCATTTT. It encodes CASSEIFRGGGSNQPQHF.

The chain is built from TRBV5-4 and TRBJ2-3, with 7 bases that match TRBD1. The J segment lost 2 bases and the V segment lost 5 bases, leaving 5 bases of the junction unmatched. The CDR3 sequence is 14 residues long. Germline V lookup: CDR1 SGHNT, CDR2 YYREEE (reference sequence). The CDR3 region has the DNA TGTGCCAGCAGAACGGGACAGATCACAGATACGCAGTATTTT. It is translated as CASRTGQITDTQYF. Complete variable domain (other parts from reference TRBV5-4 and TRBJ2-3): ETGVTQSPTHLIKTRGQQVTLRCSSQSGHNTVSWYQQALGQGPQFIFQYYREEENGRGNFPPRFSGLQFPNYSSELNVNALELDDSALYLCASRTGQITDTQYFGPGTRLTVL.

This chain connects TRBV7-9 to TRBJ2-6; 9 nucleotides agree with TRBD1. The CDR3 loop spans 18 amino acids. Germline assignment: CDR1 SEHNR and CDR2 FQNEAQ (reference sequence). Germline trimming cut 5 bases from V and 0 bases from J; bases unmatched to any gene: 8. In DNA form, the CDR3 reads TGTGCCAGCAGCCGTGGGACAGGGCCTTCCTCTGGGGCCAACGTCCTGACTTTC. Translating gives CASSRGTGPSSGANVLTF.

The J gene is TRBJ2-2, the V gene TRBV27; no clear D gene. From germline, CDR1 is MNHEY and CDR2 SMNVEV (reference sequence). V dropped 5 bases and J dropped 1 base, with 5 bases sitting between them. CDR3 length equals 13 residues. CDR3 DNA: TGTGCCAGCAGTACTCGGAACACCGGGGAGCTGTTTTTT. This sequence encodes CASSTRNTGELFF.

V and J are TRBV19 and TRBJ1-5; D unclear. Germline V CDR1 and CDR2: LNHDA, SQIVND (reference sequence). CDR3 length: 14 residues. With 7 bases removed from V and 2 bases from J, the gap between germline ends came to 12 bases. The CDR3 DNA reads TGTGCCAGTACCAATTACGGGGGCAATCAGCCCCAGCATTTT. Protein: CASTNYGGNQPQHF.

The gene calls are TRBV5-1 and TRBJ2-7; TRBD2 aligns across 14 bases. The V and J ends lost 4 bases and 2 bases, in that order; junction bases with no gene match: 14. This CDR3 contains 19 residues. From germline, CDR1 is SGHRS and CDR2 YFSETQ. CDR3 sequence reads: CASSPRLAGGPSGPYEQYF. In nucleotides, the CDR3 is TGCGCCAGCAGCCCAAGACTAGCGGGAGGGCCCTCGGGGCCCTACGAGCAGTACTTC.

The chain has TRBV7-9 and TRBJ1-2; 7 bases align to TRBD1. Germline CDR1 reads SEHNR; CDR2 reads FQNEAQ (reference sequence). The CDR3 covers 16 residues. The V gene end was trimmed by 1 base and the J gene end by 4 bases; junction bases not matched to a gene: 9. The CDR3 here is CASSLEGAGLSYGYTF. The CDR3 DNA sequence: TGTGCCAGCAGCTTAGAGGGGGCAGGGTTGAGCTATGGCTACACCTTC.

In this sample, this clone turned up a few times. Other DNA sequences in this specimen translate into the identical CDR3. The chain joins TRBV5-1 to TRBJ2-7, with TRBD2 matching over 10 bases. The CDR3 spans 15 residues. Germline V gene lookup returns CDR1 SGHRS and CDR2 YFSETQ. After removal of 2 bases from V and 3 bases from J, the junction contained 5 bases not matched to a gene. The CDR3 reads CASSFGLAGDYEQYF. CDR3 DNA sequence: TGCGCCAGCAGCTTCGGGCTAGCGGGAGACTACGAGCAGTACTTC.

The chain recombines TRBV29-1 with TRBJ2-5, with D perhaps TRBD1 (5 bases). V lost 4 bases and J 4 bases, leaving 13 bases between the germline ends. The V gene's germline CDR1 is SQVTM and CDR2 ANQGSEA. This CDR3 is built from 13 residues. This chain's CDR3 is CSVVLGVGETQYF. CDR3 nucleotides: TGCAGCGTTGTCTTAGGGGTGGGAGAGACCCAGTACTTC.

This rearrangement joins TRBV11-2 to TRBJ2-1; D is undetermined. The CDR3 is made up of 13 amino acids. The germline gives CDR1 SGHAT, CDR2 FQNNGV. V was cut by 3 bases and J by 8 bases, with 11 bases left in between. CDR3 nucleotide sequence: TGTGCCAGCAGCTTTGGGCATGGGGATGAGCAGTTCTTC. Translation: CASSFGHGDEQFF.